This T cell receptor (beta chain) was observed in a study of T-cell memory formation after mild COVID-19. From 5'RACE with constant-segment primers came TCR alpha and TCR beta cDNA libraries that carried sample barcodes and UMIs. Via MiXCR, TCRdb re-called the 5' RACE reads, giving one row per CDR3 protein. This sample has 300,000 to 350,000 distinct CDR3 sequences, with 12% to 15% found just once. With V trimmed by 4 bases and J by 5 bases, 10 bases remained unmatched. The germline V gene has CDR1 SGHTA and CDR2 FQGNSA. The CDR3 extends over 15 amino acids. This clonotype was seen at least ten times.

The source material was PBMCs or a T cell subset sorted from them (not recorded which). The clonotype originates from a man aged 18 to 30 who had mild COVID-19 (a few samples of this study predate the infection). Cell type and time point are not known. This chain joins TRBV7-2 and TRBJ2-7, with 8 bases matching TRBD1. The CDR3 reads CASSYGQGRIDEQYF. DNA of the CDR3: TGTGCCAGCAGCTACGGACAGGGAAGGATAGACGAGCAGTACTTC.